These T cell receptor beta chains were read from a single sample in a study of cytomegalovirus exposure and HLA in healthy donors. Clones were sequenced by immunoSEQ multiplex PCR, and TCRdb holds only the in-frame ones, with some missing. The profile shows fewer than 250,000 clones, approximately 80% of them singletons. What was sequenced was PBMCs. These TCRs come from a man aged 25 to 45 in good health and CMV-seronegative. Both conserved end residues are part of each CDR3. A D gene is named only where the DNA matches it firmly. Some rows mark clone size as missing; the rest say once, few, many or name a class of expanded clone.

>TRBJ2-1|-|TRBV6-1|-
TGTGCCAGCAGTGAAAGTGAGTGGTTCGGGGAGAATGAGCAGTTCTTC
CASSESEWFGENEQFF
>TRBJ1-1|-|TRBV11-2|TRBD1
TGTGCCAGCAGCTTAGATGGGACAGGGGAAGCTTTCTTT
CASSLDGTGEAFF
>TRBJ2-5|-|TRBV7-8|TRBD1
TGTGCCAGCAGCTTAGCGCTTCCGGGACAGGGTAGGGAGACCCAGTACTTC
CASSLALPGQGRETQYF
>TRBJ2-2|-|TRBV7-8|-
TGTGCCAGCAGCCGCAGGGGCAGGGCGGACACCGGGGAGCTGTTTTTT
CASSRRGRADTGELFF
>TRBJ2-2|-|TRBV4-2|TRBD2
TGTGCCAGCAGCCAAGATAGATATAGCGGGGGGGCCCTCCGGGAGCTGTTTTTT
CASSQDRYSGGALRELFF
>TRBJ2-7|-|TRBV5-4|TRBD2
TGTGCCAGCAGCTGGGGGGGGGACGAGCAGTACTTC
CASSWGGDEQYF
>TRBJ2-1|-|TRBV2|TRBD1
TGTGCCAGCAGCGACAGGGTCAGCTTTGAGCAGTTCTTC
CASSDRVSFEQFF
>TRBJ2-5|-|TRBV7-8|-
TGTGCCAGCAGCTTAGGGAGGTCGGGGGAGACCCAGTACTTC
CASSLGRSGETQYF
>TRBJ2-1|few|TRBV5-1|TRBD2
TGCGCCAGCAGCTGGACTCTGGGACTAGCGAGTGAGCAGTTCTTC
CASSWTLGLASEQFF
>TRBJ2-5|-|TRBV5-4|-
TGTGCCTCCAGGGGCGGGGGATCAGAGACCCAGTACTTC
CASRGGGSETQYF
>TRBJ2-5|-|TRBV5-4|TRBD2
TGTGCCAGCAGCTTGGGGCTAGCGGGGTCCCAAGAGACCCAGTACTTC
CASSLGLAGSQETQYF
>TRBJ1-6|-|TRBV5-6|-
TGTGCCAGCAGCTTGGTATCAGGCCTCGCATCACCCCTCCACTTT
CASSLVSGLASPLHF
>TRBJ1-5|-|TRBV28|-
TGTGCCAGCAGCCCCGAGTATAGCAATCAGCCCCAGCATTTT
CASSPEYSNQPQHF
>TRBJ2-1|-|TRBV7-9|TRBD1
TGTGCCAGCGCCCCTACAGGGGGCGGTGAGCAGTTCTTC
CASAPTGGGEQFF
>TRBJ1-1|-|TRBV19|TRBD1
TGTGCCAGTAGTTACCCCAGGGACAGTAAAATCACTGAAGCTTTCTTT
CASSYPRDSKITEAFF
>TRBJ1-5|few|TRBV10-2|-
TGCGCCAGCAGTGAGTCGGGCCACAACCAGCCCCAGCATTTT
CASSESGHNQPQHF
>TRBJ2-6|-|TRBV27|-
TGTGCCAGCAGTTTTGGAGGGTCTGGGGCCAACGTCCTGACTTTC
CASSFGGSGANVLTF
>TRBJ2-7|-|TRBV14|TRBD1
TGTGCCAGCAGCTTCGGACAGGGGGTGGGTTACGAGCAGTACTTC
CASSFGQGVGYEQYF
>TRBJ2-7|-|TRBV6-6|TRBD2
TGTGCCAGCAGTTACGAACTAGCGGGTATCTACGAGCAGTACTTC
CASSYELAGIYEQYF
>TRBJ2-5|-|TRBV27|TRBD2
TGTGCCAGCAGTCCGGGACTAGTGGAACAGACCCAGTACTTC
CASSPGLVEQTQYF
>TRBJ1-4|-|TRBV19|-
TGTGCCAGTAGTATTGGACAGAGTAATGAAAAACTGTTTTTT
CASSIGQSNEKLFF
>TRBJ1-2|few|TRBV19|-
TGTGCCACCACGAGGGGGACGTCTGGCTATGGCTACACCTTC
CATTRGTSGYGYTF
>TRBJ2-5|-|TRBV7-9|-
TGTGCCAGCAGCTCCACCTGGGGGGAAGAGACCCAGTACTTC
CASSSTWGEETQYF
>TRBJ2-5|-|TRBV11-2|-
TGTGCCAGCAGCTCAGGGTTGCTCGGCGAGACCCAGTACTTC
CASSSGLLGETQYF